Reported below is one T cell receptor (beta chain). This sample was included in a study of patients and donors after allogeneic stem cell transplantation. TCRdb re-called the RT-PCR reads with MiXCR, one entry per CDR3 protein. In the table there are 400,000 to 450,000 distinct CDR3 sequences, more than 15% of which are singletons. Trimming removed 4 bases from V and 4 bases from J; junction bases left unmatched: 3. The CDR3 spans 13 residues. In germline, CDR1 is SQVTM, CDR2 ANQGSEA. Sequencing used blood, either unsorted or a sorted T cell fraction (not recorded which). The sequence was collected from a human donor who was either an allogeneic HSCT recipient or a stem cell or donor lymphocyte infusion donor (not recorded which). It is not recorded whose cells these are; they may come from a transplant donor. The gene calls are TRBV29-1 and TRBJ1-1; 10 nucleotides agree with TRBD1. The DNA of the CDR3 is TGCAGCGTTGTTCGGACAGGGGGCACTGAAGCTTTCTTT. Translation gives CSVVRTGGTEAFF. Variable domain in full (rest from reference TRBV29-1 and TRBJ1-1): SAVISQKPSRDICQRGTSLTIQCQVDSQVTMMFWYRQQPGQSLTLIATANQGSEATYESGFVIDKFPISRPNLTFSTLTVSNMSPEDSSIYLCSVVRTGGTEAFFGQGTRLTVV.